One sample yielded the 3 T cell receptor beta chains listed below, sequenced in a study of technical replicates of blood from a handful of donors listed by TCRdb under 2017. Library preparation employed the immunoSEQ multiplex PCR assay. TCRdb took over this immuneACCESS table, retaining in-frame rearrangements with V and J assigned. Such tables are incomplete; in checked studies, under half of the missing clones stem from an unresolved V gene, and the remainder is unexplained. The sample table holds 75,000 to 100,000 clones, of which about 95% were seen once. Approximately 0.26% of the sample rests with the top ten. The sequenced sample consisted of T cells isolated from PBMCs. These receptors came from a human donor in good health.

The count of this clone is one. The CDR3 loop reads CASSYSELRGSDEQFF. CDR3 bases: TGTGCCAGCAGTTACTCGGAGCTTCGAGGTTCGGATGAGCAGTTCTTC. V is TRBV6-5 and J is TRBJ2-1; D gene unclear. CDR1 and CDR2 from the germline V gene are MNHEY and SVGAGI. CDR3 size: 16 residues. Trimming removed 0 bases from V and 8 bases from J, with 17 bases in between.

CDR3 coding DNA: TGTGCCAGCAGTGAAATGGACAGGGGGGGGACTGAAGCTTTCTTT. Its protein is CASSEMDRGGTEAFF. The V and J genes are TRBV6-1 and TRBJ1-1, with TRBD1 matching 10 bases. In germline, CDR1 is MNHNS, CDR2 SASEGT. The V and J ends lost 2 bases and 5 bases, in that order; junction bases with no gene match: 5. This CDR3 has 15 residues.

In the case of this clone: Sequence at one end of the junction differs from germline and may be a read error. This chain links TRBV7-9 with TRBJ2-7, with a tentative D call TRBD1 (5 bases). The germline V gene encodes CDR1 SEHNR and CDR2 FQNEAQ (reference sequence). The CDR3 is 9 amino acids. CDR3 amino acids: CASSFDSGF. As DNA, the CDR3 is TGTGCCAGCAGCTTCGACAGTGGTTTC.